Listed here are 4 T cell receptor beta chains from one sample, sequenced in a study of blood T cell repertoires in COVID-19. Profiled with immunoSEQ multiplex PCR; TCRdb holds only in-frame clones, not every one. Found here are about 210,000 clones, around 82% of them singletons; the top ten hold around 4.7%. The sample comprised PBMCs or T cells enriched from blood (not recorded which). Every receptor here comes from a young man with acute COVID-19.

The V gene is TRBV6-5, the J gene TRBJ1-1; no clear D gene. Germline CDR1 MNHEY, CDR2 SVGAGI. CDR3 length: 14 residues. The V end was cut by 5 bases, the J end by 0 bases, with 10 bases between. DNA of the CDR3: TGTGCCAGCAGTACACAAACCCTGAACACTGAAGCTTTCTTT. This gives the protein CASSTQTLNTEAFF.

The chain carries TRBV6-6 and TRBJ2-7; D remains ambiguous. The CDR3 extends over 13 amino acids. The V end was cut by 0 bases, the J end by 4 bases, with 7 bases between. Germline V gives CDR1 MNHNY, CDR2 SVGAGI (reference sequence). The CDR3 loop reads CASSYSSLYEQYF. CDR3 DNA: TGTGCCAGCAGTTACTCGAGCCTATACGAGCAGTACTTC.

The count of this clone is one. This chain links TRBV5-3 with TRBJ2-4, with 13 bases identical to TRBD2. TRBV5-3 is an ORF, and what it does is uncertain. V dropped 5 bases and J dropped 6; count of bases not matched to a gene: 5. The CDR3 runs to 15 residues. CDR3 loop: CARSWGLAGPNIQYF. CDR3 sequence (DNA): TGTGCCAGAAGTTGGGGACTAGCGGGGCCAAACATTCAGTACTTC.

This sequence joins TRBV29-1 and TRBJ2-3; no clear D gene. The CDR3 has 11 amino acids. The V end lost 7 bases, the J end lost 6 bases, and 11 bases lay between the germline ends. Germline V CDR1 and CDR2: SQVTM, ANQGSEA. Here the CDR3 reads CSALPEDTQYF. CDR3 nucleotides: TGCAGCGCTCTTCCTGAGGATACGCAGTATTTT.